The 30 T cell receptor beta chains in this list originate from one sample, sequenced in a study of T cells in Graves' hyperthyroidism and ophthalmopathy. Regions amplified from RNA transcripts were the TCR beta CDR3 regions. The HTBI primer set was used in a first-round RT-PCR of the TCR CDR3. Via MiXCR, TCRdb re-called the multiplex PCR reads, giving one row per CDR3 protein. The data show hundreds of thousands of distinct CDR3 sequences, roughly 40% seen once. Sequenced material: blood. The receptors originated from a man younger than 35 with Graves' hyperthyroidism.

This clonotype came up a few times. V and J are TRBV5-4 and TRBJ2-7; D remains ambiguous. The CDR3 is 14 amino acids. Trimming removed 0 bases from V and 6 bases from J, with 13 bases in between. Germline-derived CDR1 and CDR2 are SGHNT and YYREEE (reference sequence). For the CDR3, the DNA is TGTGCCAGCAGCTTGGCAGGTTTCCCCCGCGAGCAGTACTTC. Translating it yields CASSLAGFPREQYF.

V gene TRBV3-1 combines with J gene TRBJ1-1; the D gene is possibly TRBD1 (6 bases). V was trimmed by 3 bases and J by 11 bases, leaving 13 bases between them. The CDR3 runs to 12 residues. Germline V gives CDR1 LGHDT, CDR2 YNNKEL (reference sequence). The CDR3 nucleotides are TGTGCCAGCAGCCACCGAGGAAGGGGGGCTTTCTTT. This sequence encodes CASSHRGRGAFF.

Comment on this clonotype: One base away lies a much larger clone, so this may be a sequencing read error. The chain recombines TRBV20-1 with TRBJ1-4; weak D call: TRBD1 (5 bases). This CDR3 comprises 14 residues. With 0 bases removed from V and 8 bases from J, the gap between germline ends came to 13 bases. Germline V gene lookup returns CDR1 DFQATT and CDR2 SNEGSKA (reference sequence). CDR3 sequence: CSARDREREEKLFF. DNA for the CDR3: TGCAGTGCTAGAGACAGGGAGCGCGAGGAAAAACTGTTTTTT.

CDR3 protein: CRPEGTNTEAFF. DNA of the CDR3: TGCAGACCTGAGGGCACGAACACTGAAGCTTTCTTT. The chain employs TRBV29-1 and TRBJ1-1, with unresolved D. Germline CDR1 is SQVTM and CDR2 is ANQGSEA. This CDR3 spans 12 amino acids.

This chain links TRBV20-1 with TRBJ1-2, with D perhaps matching TRBD1 (6 bases). The CDR3 is 16 amino acids. CDR1 and CDR2 (germline): DFQATT, SNEGSKA (reference sequence). The germline V and J ends were trimmed by 0 bases and 4 bases, with 18 bases remaining between them. The CDR3 nucleotides read TGCAGTGCTAGAGATGGGGGGCTGGCCGTGGTCTATGGCTACACCTTC. Protein product: CSARDGGLAVVYGYTF.

The chain combines TRBV7-8 with TRBJ2-5, with 7 bases that match TRBD2. Trimming took 5 bases from V and 1 from J; bases not matched to a gene: 4. The CDR3 has 14 amino acids. Germline V gene lookup returns CDR1 SGHVS and CDR2 FQNEAQ. The CDR3 here is CASSHWGGQETQYF. CDR3 bases: TGTGCCAGCAGCCACTGGGGGGGCCAAGAGACCCAGTACTTC.

This clonotype was detected ten times or more. The chain carries TRBV2 and TRBJ1-5, with D unresolved. V was cut by 6 bases and J by 6 bases, with 12 bases left in between. There are 13 residues in the CDR3. Germline values: CDR1 SNHLY, CDR2 FYNNEI. CDR3: CASRDQESQPQHF. The CDR3 DNA is TGTGCCAGCAGGGACCAAGAGAGTCAGCCCCAGCATTTT.

Concerning this clonotype itself: Sequence at one end of the junction differs from germline and may be a read error. The chain carries TRBV7-4 and TRBJ1-3; weak D call: TRBD1 (6 bases). Germline V gene lookup returns CDR1 SGHVT and CDR2 SQSDAQ. This CDR3 has 16 residues. As DNA, the CDR3 is TGCGCCAGCAGCGCGCGACAGGTTATCTCTGGAAACACCATATATTTT. It specifies CASSARQVISGNTIYF.

The chain is built from TRBV10-3 and TRBJ2-3; either TRBD1 or TRBD2 may fit D (5 bases each). Germline assignment: CDR1 ENHRY and CDR2 SYGVKD. Trimming cost V 5 bases and J 6 bases, with 9 bases left between them. The CDR3 sequence is 12 residues long. Written as DNA, the CDR3 is TGTGCCATCAGTCGGGGCCAGGATACGCAGTATTTT. Its protein product is CAISRGQDTQYF.

For this clonotype: This could be a read error, since a much larger clone is one nucleotide away. The rearrangement uses TRBV7-8 and TRBJ1-4; no firm D call. Germline V gene data show CDR1 as SGHVS and CDR2 as FQNEAQ. The CDR3 has 15 residues. The CDR3 DNA sequence: TGTACCAGCAGCTTAGCGCCCCAGTCTAATGAAAAACTGTTTTTT. Translation gives CTSSLAPQSNEKLFF.

J is TRBJ2-5 and V is TRBV7-2; a possible D gene is TRBD1 (6 bases). The CDR3 is 14 residues long. Trimming removed 1 base from V and 5 bases from J, with 11 bases in between. Per the germline V gene, CDR1 is SGHTA and CDR2 is FQGNSA. CDR3: CASSLVYREETQYF. CDR3 bases: TGTGCCAGCAGCTTAGTTTACAGGGAGGAGACCCAGTACTTC.

This clonotype came up a few times. The chain combines TRBV12-3 or TRBV12-4 with TRBJ2-5; 10 positions agree with TRBD1. The length of the CDR3 is 17 residues. V trimming: 4 bases; J trimming: 3 bases; junction bases outside the gene matches: 11. Here the CDR3 reads CASSSPHPGQGKETQYF. For the CDR3, the DNA is TGTGCCAGCAGTTCTCCGCACCCGGGACAGGGGAAAGAGACCCAGTACTTC.

This clonotype showed up just a few times. J is TRBJ2-2 and V is TRBV20-1, with D possibly TRBD2 on 6 matching bases. CDR3 size: 14 residues. From germline, CDR1 is DFQATT and CDR2 SNEGSKA (reference sequence). Trimming stripped 0 bases from V and 6 bases from J, with 11 bases between. CDR3 amino acids: CSARDLRGPGELFF. The CDR3 nucleotides are TGCAGTGCTAGAGATTTGCGGGGACCCGGGGAGCTGTTTTTT.

This clonotype was counted at least ten times. The chain recombines TRBV7-9 with TRBJ2-5; 12 nucleotides line up with TRBD2. This CDR3 is 16 amino acids long. The ends lost 4 bases at V and 2 bases at J; junction bases unmatched: 5. The germline V gene encodes CDR1 SEHNR and CDR2 FQNEAQ (reference sequence). The CDR3 DNA sequence: TGTGCCAGCAGCTCCGGACTAGCGGGGAGACAAGAGACCCAGTACTTC. Its translation: CASSSGLAGRQETQYF.

This clonotype was detected a few times. The V gene is TRBV7-3, the J gene TRBJ1-2; no reliable D call. Looked up from germline, CDR1 is SGHTA and CDR2 is FQGTGA. The CDR3 consists of 15 residues. Trimming took off 5 bases at V and 4 bases at J, with 17 bases between the two ends. This CDR3 reads CASSIHPGSPYGYTF. The CDR3 DNA sequence: TGTGCCAGCAGCATACACCCGGGATCCCCCTATGGCTACACCTTC.

The chain employs TRBV7-9 and TRBJ1-6; TRBD1 matches at 9 bases. Trimming took 1 base from V and 14 from J; bases not matched to a gene: 9. Germline CDR1 SEHNR, CDR2 FQNEAQ (reference sequence). The length of the CDR3 is 15 residues. The CDR3 DNA sequence: TGTGCCAGCAGCTTAGACAGGGGGCCATGGCAGGCCCTCCACTTT. Translating gives CASSLDRGPWQALHF.

This clonotype was seen a handful of times. The gene calls are TRBV6-5 and TRBJ2-7; D gene uncertain. V was cut by 8 bases and J by 2 bases, with 13 bases left in between. Germline lookup yields CDR1 MNHEY and CDR2 SVGAGI. The CDR3 contains 13 residues. Written as DNA, the CDR3 is TGTGCCAGCGCCCCGGCCCCTGCCTACGAGCAGTACTTC. It encodes CASAPAPAYEQYF.

Comments on this clonotype: Just one base apart from a much larger clone, this may be a read error. The genes are TRBV9 and TRBJ1-1, with no clear D. The CDR3 runs 14 residues. Germline V CDR1 and CDR2: SGDLS, YYNGEE. Trimming pared 2 bases from V and 3 bases from J, leaving 11 bases between. The CDR3 DNA is TGTGCCAGCAGCGTGTCCAGATCGTACACTGAAGCTTTCTTT. Translating it yields CASSVSRSYTEAFF.

Comment on this clonotype: This is likely a read error, given that the CDR3 carries no conserved phenylalanine or tryptophan at its end. Because the CDR3's place on the DNA is in doubt, the DNA is left out and the CDR3 is given as listed by TCRdb. The chain uses TRBV14 and TRBJ1-4; the listed D gene, TRBD1, was not tested against the DNA. Looked up from germline, CDR1 is SGHDN and CDR2 is FVKESK. Counting both end residues, the CDR3 totals 12 amino acids. CDR3 sequence: CASSPSGTGNSY.

The chain joins TRBV12-3 or TRBV12-4 to TRBJ1-5; D perhaps matches TRBD1 (6 bases). This CDR3 is built from 16 residues. Trimming cost V 6 bases and J 1 base, with 16 bases left between them. The CDR3 DNA reads as TGTGCCAGCAGCCCCGACGGGACAATCAGCAATCAGCCCCAGCATTTT. This codes for CASSPDGTISNQPQHF.

This clonotype was seen only once. In DNA, the CDR3 is TGCGCCAGCAGCTGGACAGGGTTGGAAAAACTGTTTTTT. Translation: CASSWTGLEKLFF. V is TRBV5-1 and J is TRBJ1-4, with 8 bases that match TRBD1. Trimming at V came to 3 bases and at J to 8 bases, leaving 3 bases not matched to a gene. Germline CDR1 and CDR2: SGHRS and YFSETQ. The CDR3 extends over 13 amino acids.

This rearrangement joins TRBV7-8 to TRBJ1-1, with D possibly being TRBD1 (5 bases). The CDR3 length is 15 residues. Germline V gene data show CDR1 as SGHVS and CDR2 as FQNEAQ. V was shortened by 3 bases and J by 4 bases, with 15 bases between the two germline ends. The CDR3 loop is CASSFREGRGTEAFF. As DNA, the CDR3 is TGTGCCAGCAGCTTTCGGGAGGGGCGCGGCACTGAAGCTTTCTTT.

This clonotype was seen a few times. The chain employs TRBV12-3 or TRBV12-4 and TRBJ2-7; tentative D call: TRBD2 (6 bases). The CDR3 totals 14 residues. The germline V and J ends were trimmed by 5 bases and 1 base, with 12 bases remaining between them. The CDR3 loop is CASSPGLQSYEQYF. The CDR3 nucleotides are TGTGCCAGCAGTCCGGGACTCCAGTCCTACGAGCAGTACTTC.

The genes are TRBV20-1 and TRBJ1-5, with 8 nucleotides matching TRBD1. Germline V gene data show CDR1 as DFQATT and CDR2 as SNEGSKA (reference sequence). The V and J ends lost 3 bases and 4 bases, in that order; junction bases with no gene match: 5. The CDR3 has 14 residues. CDR3 sequence (DNA): TGCAGTGCTAGCCAGACAGGGGTGAATCAGCCCCAGCATTTT. Translating gives CSASQTGVNQPQHF.

A note on this clonotype: This clone may be a read error of a much larger clone one base away. CDR3 sequence: CASSLVGTGVGYTF. The DNA of the CDR3 is TGTGCCAGCAGCTTAGTCGGGACAGGGGTCGGCTACACCTTC. This chain joins TRBV11-2 and TRBJ1-2, with 10 bases identical to TRBD1. Per germline, CDR1 SGHAT and CDR2 FQNNGV. The junction had 4 bases not matched to a gene; V was cut back by 1 base and J by 8 bases. The CDR3 sequence is 14 residues long.

The rearrangement links TRBV5-1 to TRBJ2-7; 13 bases match TRBD2. The CDR3 extends over 17 amino acids. CDR1 is SGHRS and CDR2 is YFSETQ in the germline V gene. V lost 0 bases and J lost 3; bases outside the gene matches: 6. The CDR3 loop is CASSLGTSGRGFYEQYF. CDR3 bases: TGCGCCAGCAGCTTGGGGACTAGCGGGAGAGGTTTCTACGAGCAGTACTTC.

In its sample, this clonotype was seen many times. The CDR3 spells CATSENRWGEAFF. CDR3 nucleotides: TGTGCCACCAGTGAGAACAGGTGGGGTGAAGCTTTCTTT. This chain joins TRBV24-1 and TRBJ1-1, with D perhaps matching TRBD1 (5 bases). CDR3 length: 13 residues. V was shortened by 4 bases and J by 7 bases, with 12 bases between the two germline ends. Looked up from germline, CDR1 is KGHDR and CDR2 is SFDVKD.

This chain uses TRBV5-1 with TRBJ2-7; D not certain. V gave up 6 bases and J gave up 2 bases, with 15 bases separating them. Germline assignment: CDR1 SGHRS and CDR2 YFSETQ. There are 14 residues in the CDR3. The CDR3 protein is CASKTSTFTYEQYF. The CDR3 region has the DNA TGCGCCAGCAAAACTTCGACATTCACCTACGAGCAGTACTTC.

This clonotype was observed a few times. CDR3 DNA: TGTGCCAGCAGCCTCCAAGGCCAGGGAGGAGAAAAACTGTTTTTT. This codes for CASSLQGQGGEKLFF. The chain recombines TRBV5-4 with TRBJ1-4; D perhaps matches TRBD1 (5 bases). The germline V and J ends were trimmed by 4 bases and 8 bases, with 18 bases remaining between them. Germline V CDR1 and CDR2: SGHNT, YYREEE (reference sequence). This CDR3 has 15 amino acids.

This clonotype showed up just a few times. The J gene is TRBJ2-7, the V gene TRBV7-8; TRBD2 matches 16 bases. J lost 4 bases, V lost 0 bases, and 6 bases had no gene match. Germline V CDR1 and CDR2: SGHVS, FQNEAQ. The CDR3 is 18 residues long. CDR3 loop: CASSLAVGTSGGEYEQYF. The CDR3 DNA is TGTGCCAGCAGCTTAGCGGTTGGGACTAGCGGGGGGGAATACGAGCAGTACTTC.